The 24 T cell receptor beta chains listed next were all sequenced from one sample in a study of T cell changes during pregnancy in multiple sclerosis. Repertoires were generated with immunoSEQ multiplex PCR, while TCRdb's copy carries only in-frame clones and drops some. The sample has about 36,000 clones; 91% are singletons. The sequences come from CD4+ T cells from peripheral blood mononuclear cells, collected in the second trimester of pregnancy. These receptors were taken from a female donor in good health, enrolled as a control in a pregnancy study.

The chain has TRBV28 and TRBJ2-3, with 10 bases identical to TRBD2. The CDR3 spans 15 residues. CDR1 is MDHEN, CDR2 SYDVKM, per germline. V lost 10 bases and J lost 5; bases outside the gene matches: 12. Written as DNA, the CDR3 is TGTGCCACCTTCCCTCGAGCGGGAGGGATAGATACGCAGTATTTT. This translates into CATFPRAGGIDTQYF.

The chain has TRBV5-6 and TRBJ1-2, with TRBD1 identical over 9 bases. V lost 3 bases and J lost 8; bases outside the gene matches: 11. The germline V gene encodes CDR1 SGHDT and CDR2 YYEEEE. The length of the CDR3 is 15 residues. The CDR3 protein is CASSSQTGGAGGYTF. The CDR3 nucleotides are TGTGCCAGCAGCTCCCAAACAGGGGGCGCGGGCGGCTACACCTTC.

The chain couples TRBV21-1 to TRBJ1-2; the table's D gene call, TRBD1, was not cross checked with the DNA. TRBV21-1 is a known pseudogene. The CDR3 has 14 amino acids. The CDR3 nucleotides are TGTGCCACCCAAGGCGATAAACAGGAGAATGGCTACACCTTC. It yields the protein CATQGDKQENGYTF.

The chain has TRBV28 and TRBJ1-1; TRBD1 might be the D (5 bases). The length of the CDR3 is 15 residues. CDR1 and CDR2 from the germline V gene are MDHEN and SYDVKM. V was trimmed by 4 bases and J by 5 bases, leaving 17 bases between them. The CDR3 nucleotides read TGTGCCAGCAGTTCCTATCAGGGACTTGGGACTGAAGCTTTCTTT. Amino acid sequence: CASSSYQGLGTEAFF.

CDR3 DNA: TGCGCCAGCAGCCAAGTGGCCCCAACTACTGGTGAGGGCTACACCTTC. Its translation: CASSQVAPTTGEGYTF. This chain connects TRBV4-1 to TRBJ1-2; no clear D gene. Trimming cost V 1 base and J 8 bases, with 20 bases left between them. The germline CDR1 and CDR2 sequences are MGHRA and YSYEKL. The CDR3 contains 16 residues.

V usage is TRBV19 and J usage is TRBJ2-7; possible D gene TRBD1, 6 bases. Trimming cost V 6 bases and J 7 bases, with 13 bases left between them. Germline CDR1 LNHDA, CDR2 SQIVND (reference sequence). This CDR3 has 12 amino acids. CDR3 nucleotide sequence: TGTGCCAGTAGCAGGGGATGGGAGGAGCAGTACTTC. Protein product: CASSRGWEEQYF.

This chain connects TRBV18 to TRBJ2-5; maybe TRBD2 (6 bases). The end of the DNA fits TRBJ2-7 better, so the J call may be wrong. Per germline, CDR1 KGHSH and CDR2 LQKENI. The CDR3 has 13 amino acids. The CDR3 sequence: CASSPGGNYEQYF. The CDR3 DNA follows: TGTGCCAGCTCACCAGGCGGGAACTACGAGCAGTACTTC.

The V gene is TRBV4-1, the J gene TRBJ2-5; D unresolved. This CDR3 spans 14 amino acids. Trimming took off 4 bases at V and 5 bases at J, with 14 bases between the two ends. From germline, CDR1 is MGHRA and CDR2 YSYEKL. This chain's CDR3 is CASSRGPPWETQYF. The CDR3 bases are TGCGCCAGCAGCCGTGGGCCCCCATGGGAGACCCAGTACTTC.

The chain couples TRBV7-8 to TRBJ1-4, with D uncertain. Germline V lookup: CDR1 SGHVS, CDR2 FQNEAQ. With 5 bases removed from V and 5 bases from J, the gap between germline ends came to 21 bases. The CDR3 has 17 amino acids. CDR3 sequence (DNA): TGTGCCAGCAGCACCAAAGGGAGGGAGAGACCCAATGAAAAACTGTTTTTT. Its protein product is CASSTKGRERPNEKLFF.

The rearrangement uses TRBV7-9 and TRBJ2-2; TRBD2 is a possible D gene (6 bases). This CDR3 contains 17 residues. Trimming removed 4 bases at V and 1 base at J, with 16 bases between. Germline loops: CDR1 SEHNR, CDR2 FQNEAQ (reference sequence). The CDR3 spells CASSSRGRQRNTGELFF. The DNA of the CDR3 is TGTGCCAGCAGCTCGCGGGGCAGGCAAAGGAACACCGGGGAGCTGTTTTTT.

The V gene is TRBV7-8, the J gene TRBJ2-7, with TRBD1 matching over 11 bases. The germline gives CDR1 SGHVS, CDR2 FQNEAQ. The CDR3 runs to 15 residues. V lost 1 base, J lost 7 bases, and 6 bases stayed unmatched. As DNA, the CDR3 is TGTGCCAGCAGCTTAGTAGGACAGGGGGCCGGGGAGCAGTACTTC. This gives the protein CASSLVGQGAGEQYF. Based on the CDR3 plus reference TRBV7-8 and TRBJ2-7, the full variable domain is GAGVSQSPRYKVAKRGQDVALRCDPISGHVSLFWYQQALGQGPEFLTYFQNEAQLDKSGLPSDRFFAERPEGSVSTLKIQRTQQEDSAVYLCASSLVGQGAGEQYFGPGTRLTVT.

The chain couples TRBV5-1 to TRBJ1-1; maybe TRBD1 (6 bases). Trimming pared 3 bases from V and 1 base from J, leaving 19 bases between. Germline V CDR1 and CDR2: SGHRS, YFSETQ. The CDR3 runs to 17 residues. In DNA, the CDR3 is TGCGCCAGCAGCTCGCCCAAGCAGGGGTTGGGGAACACTGAAGCTTTCTTT. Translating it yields CASSSPKQGLGNTEAFF.

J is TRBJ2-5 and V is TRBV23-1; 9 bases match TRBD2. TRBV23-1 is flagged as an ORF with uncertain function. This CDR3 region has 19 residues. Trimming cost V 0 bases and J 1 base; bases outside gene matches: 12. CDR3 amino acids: CASSQSRGGPGTGQETQYF. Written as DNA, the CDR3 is TGCGCCAGCAGTCAATCGCGGGGGGGTCCCGGGACGGGCCAAGAGACCCAGTACTTC.

The CDR3 nucleotides are TGTGCCAGCAGTGTAGGGGTCAACTATGGCTACACCTTC. Its translation is CASSVGVNYGYTF. V and J are TRBV25-1 and TRBJ1-2; TRBD1 is a possible D gene (5 bases). V was clipped by 4 bases and J by 2 bases, with 8 bases between them. Germline V CDR1 and CDR2: MGHDK, SYGVNS. The CDR3 has 13 residues.

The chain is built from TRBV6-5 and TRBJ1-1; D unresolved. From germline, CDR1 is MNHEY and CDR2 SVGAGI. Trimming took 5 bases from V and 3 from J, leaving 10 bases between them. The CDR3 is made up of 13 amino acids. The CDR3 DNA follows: TGTGCCAGCAGTACTGATATGGACACTGAAGCTTTCTTT. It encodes CASSTDMDTEAFF.

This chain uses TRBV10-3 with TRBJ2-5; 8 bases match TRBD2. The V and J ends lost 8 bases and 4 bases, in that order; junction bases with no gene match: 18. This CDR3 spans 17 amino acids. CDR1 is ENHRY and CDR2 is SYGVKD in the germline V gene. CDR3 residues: CAIRPRVGREGRETQYF. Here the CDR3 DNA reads TGTGCCATCCGTCCAAGGGTGGGTCGGGAGGGGAGAGAGACCCAGTACTTC.

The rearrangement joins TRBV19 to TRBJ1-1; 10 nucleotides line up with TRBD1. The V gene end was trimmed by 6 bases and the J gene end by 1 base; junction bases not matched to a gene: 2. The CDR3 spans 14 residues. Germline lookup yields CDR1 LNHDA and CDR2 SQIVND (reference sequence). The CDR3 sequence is CASRWDRGNTEAFF. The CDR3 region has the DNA TGTGCCAGTAGATGGGACAGGGGGAACACTGAAGCTTTCTTT.

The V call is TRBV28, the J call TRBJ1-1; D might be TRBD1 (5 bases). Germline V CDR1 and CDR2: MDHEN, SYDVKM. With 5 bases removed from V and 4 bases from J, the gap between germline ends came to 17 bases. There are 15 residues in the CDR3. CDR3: CASSRSGLEGTEAFF. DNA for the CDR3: TGTGCCAGCAGTAGATCGGGGCTGGAGGGCACTGAAGCTTTCTTT.

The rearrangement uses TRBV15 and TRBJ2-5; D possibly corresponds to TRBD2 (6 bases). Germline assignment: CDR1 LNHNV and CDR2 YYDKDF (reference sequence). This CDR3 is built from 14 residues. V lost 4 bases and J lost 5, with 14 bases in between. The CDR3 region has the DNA TGTGCCACCAGCATTGGGTGGGGGGTCGAGACCCAGTACTTC. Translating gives CATSIGWGVETQYF. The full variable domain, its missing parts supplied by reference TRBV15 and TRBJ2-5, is DAMVIQNPRYQVTQFGKPVTLSCSQTLNHNVMYWYQQKSSQAPKLLFHYYDKDFNNEADTPDNFQSRRPNTSFCFLDIRSPGLGDTAMYLCATSIGWGVETQYFGPGTRLLVL.

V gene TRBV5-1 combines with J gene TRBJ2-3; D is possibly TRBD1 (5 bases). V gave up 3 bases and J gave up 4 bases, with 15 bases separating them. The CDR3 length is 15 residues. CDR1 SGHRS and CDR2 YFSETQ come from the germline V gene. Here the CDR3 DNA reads TGCGCCAGCAGCTGGACGGGTGGGGCTGCAGATACGCAGTATTTT. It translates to CASSWTGGAADTQYF.

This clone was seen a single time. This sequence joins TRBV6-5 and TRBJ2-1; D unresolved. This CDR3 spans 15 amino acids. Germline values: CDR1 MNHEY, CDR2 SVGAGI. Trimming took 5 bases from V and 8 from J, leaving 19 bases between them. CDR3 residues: CASSPTNGVFDEQFF. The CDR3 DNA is TGTGCCAGCAGTCCGACAAATGGCGTGTTCGATGAGCAGTTCTTC.

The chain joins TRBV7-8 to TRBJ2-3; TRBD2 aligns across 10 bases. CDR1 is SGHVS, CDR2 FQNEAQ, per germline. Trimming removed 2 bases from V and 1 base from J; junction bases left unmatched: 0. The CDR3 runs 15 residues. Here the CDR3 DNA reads TGTGCCAGCAGCTTACTAGCGGGGGGCACAGATACGCAGTATTTT. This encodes CASSLLAGGTDTQYF.

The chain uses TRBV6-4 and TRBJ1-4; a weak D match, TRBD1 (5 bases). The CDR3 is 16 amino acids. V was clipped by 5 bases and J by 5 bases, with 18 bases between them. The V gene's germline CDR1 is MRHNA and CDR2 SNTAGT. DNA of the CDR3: TGTGCCAGCAGTTCGTGGGGCAGATCTAGGAATGAAAAACTGTTTTTT. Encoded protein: CASSSWGRSRNEKLFF.

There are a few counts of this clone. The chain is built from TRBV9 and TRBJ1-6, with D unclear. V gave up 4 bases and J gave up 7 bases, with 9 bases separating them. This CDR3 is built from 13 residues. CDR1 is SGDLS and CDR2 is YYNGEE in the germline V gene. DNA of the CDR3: TGTGCCAGCAGCCCCGGGTCGAATTCACCCCTCCACTTT. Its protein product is CASSPGSNSPLHF.